This is a list of T cell receptor beta chains from one sample in a study of cytomegalovirus exposure and HLA in healthy donors. The method was immunoSEQ multiplex PCR; TCRdb's version includes in-frame clones alone and lacks a portion of them. The repertoire holds fewer than 200,000 clones, around three quarters seen once, with 3.7% in the top ten. The sample comprised PBMCs. The receptor source for this set is a man aged 30 to 39 in good health and CMV-seropositive. Both conserved end residues are part of each CDR3. The D gene is left open where the match is weak. The size entry is marked missing in some rows and otherwise reads once, few, many or a size class.

V,size,D,J,CDR3,DNA
TRBV19,NA,NA,TRBJ1-2,CASSINSNYGYTF,TGTGCCAGTAGTATCAACAGTAACTATGGCTACACCTTC
TRBV6-1,few,TRBD1,TRBJ2-7,CASRVDWTGSYEQYF,TGTGCCAGCCGGGTGGATTGGACAGGGTCCTACGAGCAGTACTTC
TRBV10-2,NA,NA,TRBJ1-5,CASTPSEDQPQHF,TGCGCCAGCACTCCAAGTGAGGATCAGCCCCAGCATTTT
TRBV5-1,NA,TRBD2,TRBJ2-5,CASSPSGVYQETQYF,TGCGCCAGCAGCCCCAGCGGGGTGTACCAAGAGACCCAGTACTTC
TRBV6-5,NA,NA,TRBJ1-6,CASQRGGSNSPLHF,TGTGCCAGCCAGCGGGGGGGCAGCAATTCACCCCTCCACTTT
TRBV6-6,NA,TRBD1,TRBJ1-4,CASSFVQGAPIEKLFF,TGTGCCAGCAGTTTCGTCCAGGGGGCCCCTATAGAAAAACTGTTTTTT
TRBV7-3,NA,TRBD1,TRBJ2-2,CASSKGQGTGELFF,TGTGCCAGCAGCAAGGGACAGGGCACCGGGGAGCTGTTTTTT
TRBV1,NA,NA,TRBJ1-4,CTSSQGDPGQGKLFF,TGCACCAGCAGCCAAGGAGACCCAGGGCAGGGCAAACTGTTTTTT
TRBV6-6,NA,NA,TRBJ1-6,CASSYRQANNSPLHF,TGTGCCAGCAGTTACCGCCAGGCCAATAATTCACCCCTCCACTTT
TRBV7-6,NA,NA,TRBJ1-1,CASSLSGGRTEAFF,TGTGCCAGCAGCTTAAGCGGGGGAAGGACTGAAGCTTTCTTT
TRBV5-5,few,NA,TRBJ1-5,CASSPTGGLGQPQHF,TGTGCCAGCAGCCCGACCGGGGGGCTGGGTCAGCCCCAGCATTTT
TRBV19,NA,NA,TRBJ2-2,CAIRGTGELFF,TGTGCCATCAGGGGCACCGGGGAGCTGTTTTTT
TRBV11-2,NA,TRBD1,TRBJ2-7,CASSRDRLSYEQYF,TGTGCCAGCAGCCGGGACAGGCTCTCCTACGAGCAGTACTTC
TRBV6-1,once,NA,TRBJ2-1,CASTGGYGHNEQFF,TGTGCCAGCACTGGTGGATATGGGCACAATGAGCAGTTCTTC
TRBV5-4,NA,TRBD2,TRBJ2-2,CASRTGLAGGNTGELFF,TGTGCCAGCAGAACTGGACTAGCGGGGGGTAACACCGGGGAGCTGTTTTTT
TRBV6-5,NA,NA,TRBJ2-7,CASSRIQGGEQYF,TGTGCCAGCAGCCGCATCCAGGGAGGCGAGCAGTACTTC